This entry lists 16 T cell receptor beta chains sequenced from one sample in a study of T cell repertoires in cytomegalovirus infection. Each CDR3 protein gets one entry after TCRdb re-called the reads with MiXCR. In the table there are just under 550,000 distinct CDR3 sequences, 26% of which are singletons. Sequencing input: PBMCs. These receptors were taken from a human donor in good health (CMV status not recorded). Some clones in this sample may be carry-over from other donors' samples.

The rearrangement uses TRBV7-3 and TRBJ1-1; tentative D call: TRBD1 (5 bases). Per germline, CDR1 SGHTA and CDR2 FQGTGA. The CDR3 is 15 amino acids. Trimming cost V 3 bases and J 1 base, with 12 bases left between them. CDR3 bases: TGTGCCAGCAGCTTGTTGCAGGGCCGGAACACTGAAGCTTTCTTT. It is translated as CASSLLQGRNTEAFF. The full variable domain, rest sourced from reference TRBV7-3 and TRBJ1-1, is GAGVSQTPSNKVTEKGKYVELRCDPISGHTALYWYRQSLGQGPEFLIYFQGTGAADDSGLPNDRFFAVRPEGSVSTLKIQRTERGDSAVYLCASSLLQGRNTEAFFGQGTRLTVV.

Only a few counts were recorded for this clonotype. CDR3 in amino acids: CASSITGERNGYTF. The CDR3 region has the DNA TGTGCCAGCAGCATTACAGGGGAACGGAATGGCTACACCTTC. V and J are TRBV28 and TRBJ1-2; 7 bases are shared with TRBD1. The length of the CDR3 is 14 residues. The V gene end was trimmed by 6 bases and the J gene end by 6 bases; junction bases not matched to a gene: 10. In germline, CDR1 is MDHEN, CDR2 SYDVKM.

The chain recombines TRBV14 with TRBJ2-1, with 8 positions matching TRBD1. CDR1 is SGHDN and CDR2 is FVKESK in the germline V gene. With 6 bases clipped from V and 2 bases from J, the junction kept 6 bases outside the gene matches. The CDR3 extends over 15 amino acids. The CDR3: CASRIGQGPYNEQFF. CDR3 nucleotides: TGTGCCAGCAGAATAGGACAGGGACCCTACAATGAGCAGTTCTTC.

The rearrangement joins TRBV6-4 to TRBJ1-1; D not certain. The CDR3 length is 14 residues. Trimming took 3 bases from V and 3 from J, leaving 11 bases between them. Germline V gene sequence: CDR1 MRHNA, CDR2 SNTAGT. Here the CDR3 reads CASSESPYDTEAFF. In DNA, the CDR3 is TGTGCCAGCAGTGAAAGCCCGTACGACACTGAAGCTTTCTTT.

The chain recombines TRBV12-3 or TRBV12-4 with TRBJ1-2, with TRBD1 matching 8 bases. V lost 4 bases to trimming and J lost 3 bases; unmatched junction nucleotides: 4. The CDR3 is made up of 14 amino acids. The CDR3 sequence: CASSSGQEYYGYTF. The CDR3 coding sequence is TGTGCCAGCAGTTCGGGACAGGAATACTATGGCTACACCTTC.

The chain has TRBV11-3 and TRBJ1-1, with D perhaps TRBD1 (6 bases). Germline CDR1 reads SGHNT; CDR2 reads YENEEA. Trimming cost V 1 base and J 0 bases, with 18 bases left between them. The CDR3 is made up of 18 amino acids. The CDR3: CASSLVTGWGALNTEAFF. DNA of the CDR3: TGTGCCAGCAGCTTAGTTACGGGTTGGGGGGCCCTGAACACTGAAGCTTTCTTT.

This clonotype appeared a few times. The V gene is TRBV7-6, the J gene TRBJ2-3; D is ambiguous. Trimming left V 5 bases short and J 7 bases short, with 4 bases between. Germline V gene data show CDR1 as SGHVS and CDR2 as FNYEAQ. The CDR3 covers 10 residues. The CDR3 sequence is CASSPHTQYF. DNA for the CDR3: TGTGCCAGCAGCCCACATACGCAGTATTTT.

This clonotype appeared many times. This sequence joins TRBV7-2 and TRBJ1-2; D is uncertain. The CDR3 sequence is 15 residues long. V lost 5 bases and J 4 bases, leaving 17 bases between the germline ends. Germline V CDR1 and CDR2: SGHTA, FQGNSA. CDR3: CASSQDGSIAYGYTF. In DNA, the CDR3 is TGTGCCAGCAGCCAAGATGGGTCTATCGCCTATGGCTACACCTTC.

V usage is TRBV4-3 and J usage is TRBJ2-6, with TRBD1 identical over 7 bases. This CDR3 has 16 residues. Germline trimming cut 3 bases from V and 4 bases from J; bases unmatched to any gene: 6. The germline V gene has CDR1 LGHNA and CDR2 YSLEER. The DNA of the CDR3 is TGCGCCAGCAGCCAGAACCCGGGACAGGGGGCCAACGTCCTGACTTTC. It translates to CASSQNPGQGANVLTF.

The chain joins TRBV28 to TRBJ1-1; D remains ambiguous. The CDR3 contains 14 residues. Trimming took off 3 bases at V and 3 bases at J, with 11 bases between the two ends. The germline V gene encodes CDR1 MDHEN and CDR2 SYDVKM. CDR3 sequence: CASSLGQIYTEAFF. For the CDR3, the DNA is TGTGCCAGCAGTTTGGGTCAGATATACACTGAAGCTTTCTTT.

The chain recombines TRBV20-1 with TRBJ2-7, with 11 bases that match TRBD1. Trimming removed 3 bases from V and 3 bases from J; junction bases left unmatched: 7. Germline loops: CDR1 DFQATT, CDR2 SNEGSKA (reference sequence). The CDR3 is 15 residues long. The CDR3 loop is CSARRGTGGFYEQYF. The CDR3 DNA reads TGCAGTGCTAGGCGGGGGACAGGGGGTTTCTACGAGCAGTACTTC.

This clonotype was observed many times. This rearrangement joins TRBV7-2 to TRBJ2-7, with 9 bases aligning to TRBD2. The CDR3 consists of 14 residues. The ends lost 1 base at V and 6 bases at J; junction bases unmatched: 4. Germline V gene data show CDR1 as SGHTA and CDR2 as FQGNSA. Here the CDR3 DNA reads TGTGCCAGCAGCTTAGTAGCGGGAGTGGTCGAGCAGTACTTC. Translated, it gives CASSLVAGVVEQYF.

Comments on this clonotype: Possible read error: a much larger clone is one base away. The chain links TRBV7-2 to TRBJ2-5, with D possibly matching TRBD1 (6 bases). The germline CDR1 and CDR2 sequences are SGHTA and FQGNSA. The CDR3 covers 15 residues. CDR3 in DNA: TGTTCCAGCAGCTTCCAACAGGGATCGGCGGAGACCCAGTACTTC. It translates to CSSSFQQGSAETQYF.

This clonotype was seen a few times. This chain connects TRBV7-2 to TRBJ2-2, with D possibly TRBD2 on 6 matching bases. Per germline, CDR1 SGHTA and CDR2 FQGNSA. V gave up 3 bases and J gave up 6 bases, with 14 bases separating them. This CDR3 spans 15 amino acids. CDR3 sequence: CASSFGGMVAGELFF. CDR3 nucleotides: TGTGCCAGCAGCTTTGGCGGGATGGTTGCCGGGGAGCTGTTTTTT.

This clonotype appeared a few times. This chain links TRBV7-2 with TRBJ2-1; tentative D call: TRBD2 (6 bases). Trimming stripped 5 bases from V and 9 bases from J, with 20 bases between. Germline loops: CDR1 SGHTA, CDR2 FQGNSA. This CDR3 spans 15 amino acids. In nucleotides, the CDR3 is TGTGCCAGCAGCCCGGACTACCGGTCTTATGGTGAGCAGTTCTTC. Protein: CASSPDYRSYGEQFF.

V usage is TRBV5-1 and J usage is TRBJ2-7, with D perhaps matching TRBD1 (6 bases). V gave up 0 bases and J gave up 0 bases, with 10 bases separating them. The CDR3 extends over 15 amino acids. CDR1 is SGHRS and CDR2 is YFSETQ in the germline V gene. CDR3: CASSLGGTPSYEQYV. In DNA form, the CDR3 reads TGCGCCAGCAGCTTGGGGGGGACACCCTCCTACGAGCAGTACGTC.